This T cell receptor (beta chain) stems from a study of T-cell reconstitution after alpha-beta-depleted transplantation in children. Overall study results and limits: Counts and diversity of T cells one year after transplant came mostly from newly produced T cells.

Regarding this clonotype: What it binds is unknown.

CDR3 length: 15 residues. Trimming took off 6 bases at V and 2 bases at J, with 15 bases between the two ends. Germline CDR1 and CDR2: SGHVS and FNYEAQ. Unique molecular identifiers were built into the TCRbeta library. TCRdb itself ran the PCR reads through MiXCR, one entry per CDR3 protein. The sample has 200,000 to 250,000 distinct CDR3 sequences, under 9.5% seen once. The sequencing used PBMCs, mostly from graft donor cells, collected 180 days after TCRalphabeta/CD19-depleted stem cell transplant. This sequence joins TRBV7-6 and TRBJ2-3; TRBD2 might be the D (5 bases). This TCR was sampled from a male patient younger than 18 who had a stem cell transplant for acute lymphoblastic leukemia, so the T cells may come from the graft donor. CDR3 DNA sequence: TGTGCCAGCAGTAGCGACCCGGCCATCACAGATACGCAGTATTTT. Protein: CASSSDPAITDTQYF.